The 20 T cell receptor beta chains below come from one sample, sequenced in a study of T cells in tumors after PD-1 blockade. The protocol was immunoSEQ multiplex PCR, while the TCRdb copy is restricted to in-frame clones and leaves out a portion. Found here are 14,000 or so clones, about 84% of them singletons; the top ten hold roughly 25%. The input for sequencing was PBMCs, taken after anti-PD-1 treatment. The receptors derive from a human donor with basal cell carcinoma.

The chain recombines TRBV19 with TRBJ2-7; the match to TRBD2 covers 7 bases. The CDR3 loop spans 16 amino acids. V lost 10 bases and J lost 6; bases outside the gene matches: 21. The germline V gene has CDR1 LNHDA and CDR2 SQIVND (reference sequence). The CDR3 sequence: CATRPVRAGESGEQYF. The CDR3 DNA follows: TGTGCCACCAGGCCGGTTAGGGCGGGAGAATCGGGCGAGCAGTACTTC.

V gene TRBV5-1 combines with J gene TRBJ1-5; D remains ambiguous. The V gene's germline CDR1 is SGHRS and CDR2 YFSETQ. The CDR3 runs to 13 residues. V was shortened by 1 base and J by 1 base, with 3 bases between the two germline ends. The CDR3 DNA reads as TGCGCCAGCAGCTTGATGAGCAATCAGCCCCAGCATTTT. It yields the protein CASSLMSNQPQHF.

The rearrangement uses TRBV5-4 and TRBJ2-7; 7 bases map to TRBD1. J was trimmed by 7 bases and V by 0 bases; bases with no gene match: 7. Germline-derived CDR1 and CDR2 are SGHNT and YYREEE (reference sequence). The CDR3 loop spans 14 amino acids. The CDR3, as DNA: TGTGCCAGCAGCTTGGCAAGGGGGCGGAAAGAGCAGTACTTC. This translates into CASSLARGRKEQYF.

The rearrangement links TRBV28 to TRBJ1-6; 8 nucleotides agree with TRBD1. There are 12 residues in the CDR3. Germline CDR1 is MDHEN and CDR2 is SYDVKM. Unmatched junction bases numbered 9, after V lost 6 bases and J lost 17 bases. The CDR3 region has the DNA TGTGCCAGCAGCCTACCCAGGGGGCAAATCCACTTT. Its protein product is CASSLPRGQIHF. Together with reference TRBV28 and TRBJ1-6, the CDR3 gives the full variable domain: DVKVTQSSRYLVKRTGEKVFLECVQDMDHENMFWYRQDPGLGLRLIYFSYDVKMKEKGDIPEGYSVSREKKERFSLILESASTNQTSMYLCASSLPRGQIHFGNGTRLTVT.

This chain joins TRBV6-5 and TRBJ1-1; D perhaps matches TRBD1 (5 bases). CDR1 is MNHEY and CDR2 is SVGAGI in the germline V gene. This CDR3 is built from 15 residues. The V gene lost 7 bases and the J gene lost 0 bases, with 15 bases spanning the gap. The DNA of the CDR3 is TGTGCCAGCACCCTATACACAGGCATGAACACTGAAGCTTTCTTT. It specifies CASTLYTGMNTEAFF.

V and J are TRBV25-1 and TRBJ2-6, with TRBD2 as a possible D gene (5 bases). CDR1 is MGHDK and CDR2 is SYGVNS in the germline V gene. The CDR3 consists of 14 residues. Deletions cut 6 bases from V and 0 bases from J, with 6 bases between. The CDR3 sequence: CASSDYSGANVLTF. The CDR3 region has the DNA TGTGCCAGCAGCGACTACTCTGGGGCCAACGTCCTGACTTTC.

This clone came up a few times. In nucleotides, the CDR3 is TGTGCCACCAGCAGAGATGCAGGGGCCTACGAGCAGTACTTC. The encoded protein is CATSRDAGAYEQYF. This sequence joins TRBV15 and TRBJ2-7; TRBD1 is a possible D gene (6 bases). The germline V gene has CDR1 LNHNV and CDR2 YYDKDF (reference sequence). V lost 0 bases and J lost 2, with 8 bases in between. The CDR3 has 14 residues. The variable domain in full, with the rest retrieved from reference TRBV15 and TRBJ2-7, is DAMVIQNPRYQVTQFGKPVTLSCSQTLNHNVMYWYQQKSSQAPKLLFHYYDKDFNNEADTPDNFQSRRPNTSFCFLDIRSPGLGDTAMYLCATSRDAGAYEQYFGPGTRLTVT.

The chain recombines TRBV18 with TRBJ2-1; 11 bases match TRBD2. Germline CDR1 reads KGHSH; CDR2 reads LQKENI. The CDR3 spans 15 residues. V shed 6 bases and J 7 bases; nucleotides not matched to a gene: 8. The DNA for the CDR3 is TGTGCCAGCTCCCAACTAGCGGGAGTATTGAATGAGCAGTTCTTC. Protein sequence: CASSQLAGVLNEQFF.

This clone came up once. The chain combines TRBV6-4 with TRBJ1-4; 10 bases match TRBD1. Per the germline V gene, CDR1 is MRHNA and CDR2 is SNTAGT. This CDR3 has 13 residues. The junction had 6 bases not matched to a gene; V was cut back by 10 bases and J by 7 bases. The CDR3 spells CATAGTGAEKLFF. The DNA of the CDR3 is TGTGCCACCGCCGGGACAGGGGCTGAAAAACTGTTTTTT.

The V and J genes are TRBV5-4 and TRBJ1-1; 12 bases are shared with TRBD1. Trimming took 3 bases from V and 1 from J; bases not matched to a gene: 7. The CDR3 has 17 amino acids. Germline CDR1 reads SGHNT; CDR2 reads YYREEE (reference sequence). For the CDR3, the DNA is TGTGCCAGCAGCTGGGGACAGGGGGCATCGTGGAACACTGAAGCTTTCTTT. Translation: CASSWGQGASWNTEAFF.

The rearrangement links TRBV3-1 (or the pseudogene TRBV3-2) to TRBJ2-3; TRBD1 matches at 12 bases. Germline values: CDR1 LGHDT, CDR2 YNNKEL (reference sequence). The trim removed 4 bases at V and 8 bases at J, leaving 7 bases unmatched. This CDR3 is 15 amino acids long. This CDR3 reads CASSRDRGRYVTQYF. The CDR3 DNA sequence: TGTGCCAGCAGCCGGGACAGGGGGCGTTATGTTACGCAGTATTTT.

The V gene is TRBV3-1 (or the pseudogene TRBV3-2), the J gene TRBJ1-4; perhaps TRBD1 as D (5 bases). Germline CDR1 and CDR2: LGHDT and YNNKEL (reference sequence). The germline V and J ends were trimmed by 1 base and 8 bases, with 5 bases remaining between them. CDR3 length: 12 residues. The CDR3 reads CASSQAGEKLFF. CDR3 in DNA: TGTGCCAGCAGCCAAGCAGGGGAAAAACTGTTTTTT.

DNA for the CDR3: TGTGCCAGCAGGCCCCGGACAGGGAGGTGCTACGAGCAGTACTTC. It codes for CASRPRTGRCYEQYF. V and J are TRBV6-4 and TRBJ2-7; TRBD1 aligns across 8 bases. V trimming: 6 bases; J trimming: 3 bases; junction bases outside the gene matches: 10. The CDR3 loop spans 15 amino acids. CDR1 and CDR2 (germline): MRHNA, SNTAGT.

The CDR3 spells CASSLPGTSGGTKPGQFF. CDR3 sequence (DNA): TGTGCCAGCAGTTTGCCAGGGACTAGCGGGGGCACAAAACCGGGGCAGTTCTTC. The gene calls are TRBV28 and TRBJ2-1, with 14 bases fitting TRBD2. The germline V gene has CDR1 MDHEN and CDR2 SYDVKM. V was pared by 3 bases and J by 12 bases, with 16 bases of the junction left unmatched. This CDR3 spans 18 amino acids.

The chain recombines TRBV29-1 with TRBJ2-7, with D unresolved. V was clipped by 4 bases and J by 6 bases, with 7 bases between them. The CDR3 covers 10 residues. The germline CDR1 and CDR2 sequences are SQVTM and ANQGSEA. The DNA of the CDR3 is TGCAGCGTTGGGACGGGCGAGCAGTACTTC. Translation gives CSVGTGEQYF.

CDR3 protein: CASSEVMESSPLHF. The DNA for the CDR3 is TGTGCCAGCAGTGAAGTTATGGAGTCTTCACCCCTCCACTTT. The J gene is TRBJ1-6, the V gene TRBV6-1, with unresolved D. The CDR3 is 14 residues long. Germline-derived CDR1 and CDR2 are MNHNS and SASEGT. Trimming removed 1 base at V and 9 bases at J, with 10 bases between.

The CDR3 region is CSASPDNTDTQYF. CDR3 DNA sequence: TGCAGTGCTAGTCCCGACAACACAGATACGCAGTATTTT. The chain joins TRBV20-1 to TRBJ2-3; unclear D gene. Between the trimmed V and J ends, which lost 3 bases and 2 bases, there was a span of 9 bases. CDR1 is DFQATT, CDR2 SNEGSKA, per germline (reference sequence). The CDR3 length is 13 residues.

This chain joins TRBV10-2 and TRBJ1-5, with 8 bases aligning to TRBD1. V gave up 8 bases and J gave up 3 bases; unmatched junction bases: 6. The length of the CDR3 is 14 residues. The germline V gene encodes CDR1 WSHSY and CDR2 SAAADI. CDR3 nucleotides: TGCGCCAGCGCCCGGACAGGGCACAATCAGCCCCAGCATTTT. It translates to CASARTGHNQPQHF.

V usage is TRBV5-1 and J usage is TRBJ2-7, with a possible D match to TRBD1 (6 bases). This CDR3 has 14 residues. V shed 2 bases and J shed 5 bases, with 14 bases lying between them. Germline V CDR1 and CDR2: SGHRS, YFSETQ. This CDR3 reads CASSFQQGRHEQYF. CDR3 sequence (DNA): TGCGCCAGCAGCTTTCAGCAGGGGCGGCACGAGCAGTACTTC.

CDR3 loop: CASSFDRVYGYTF. In DNA, the CDR3 is TGTGCCAGCAGCTTTGACAGGGTCTATGGCTACACCTTC. The J gene is TRBJ1-2, the V gene TRBV7-9; 7 bases line up with TRBD1. The germline V gene encodes CDR1 SEHNR and CDR2 FQNEAQ (reference sequence). This CDR3 region has 13 residues. J gave up 4 bases and V 3 bases, and 2 bases lay outside the gene matches.